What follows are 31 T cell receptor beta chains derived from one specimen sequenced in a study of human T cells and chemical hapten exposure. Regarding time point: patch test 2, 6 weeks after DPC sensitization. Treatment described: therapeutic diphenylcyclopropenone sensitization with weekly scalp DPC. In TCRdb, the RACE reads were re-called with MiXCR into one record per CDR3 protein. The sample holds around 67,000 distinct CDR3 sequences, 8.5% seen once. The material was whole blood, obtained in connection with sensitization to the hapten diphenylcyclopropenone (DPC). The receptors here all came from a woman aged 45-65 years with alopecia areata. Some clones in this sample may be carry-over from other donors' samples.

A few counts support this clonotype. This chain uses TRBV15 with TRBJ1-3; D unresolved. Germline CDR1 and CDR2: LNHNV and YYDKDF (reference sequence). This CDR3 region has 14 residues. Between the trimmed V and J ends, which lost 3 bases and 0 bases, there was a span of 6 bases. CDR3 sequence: CATSSTISGNTIYF. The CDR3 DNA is TGTGCCACCAGCAGCACCATCTCTGGAAACACCATATATTTT.

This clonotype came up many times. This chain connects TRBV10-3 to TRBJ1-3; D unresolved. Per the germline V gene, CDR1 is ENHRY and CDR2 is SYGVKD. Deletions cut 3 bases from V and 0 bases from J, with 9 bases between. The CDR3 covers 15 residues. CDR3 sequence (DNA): TGTGCCATCAGTGAAGACGACCGCTCTGGAAACACCATATATTTT. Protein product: CAISEDDRSGNTIYF.

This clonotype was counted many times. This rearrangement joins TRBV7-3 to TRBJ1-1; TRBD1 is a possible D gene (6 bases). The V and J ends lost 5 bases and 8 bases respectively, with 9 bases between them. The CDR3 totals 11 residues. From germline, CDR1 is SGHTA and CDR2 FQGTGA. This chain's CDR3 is CASSPGTEAFF. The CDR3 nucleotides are TGTGCCAGCAGCCCCGGGACAGAAGCTTTCTTT.

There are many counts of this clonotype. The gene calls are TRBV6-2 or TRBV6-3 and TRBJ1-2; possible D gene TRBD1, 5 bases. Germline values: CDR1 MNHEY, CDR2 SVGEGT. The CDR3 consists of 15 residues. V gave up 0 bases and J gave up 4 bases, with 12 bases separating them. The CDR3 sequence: CASSYSWTSPYGYTF. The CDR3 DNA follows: TGTGCCAGCAGTTACTCATGGACATCCCCCTATGGCTACACCTTC.

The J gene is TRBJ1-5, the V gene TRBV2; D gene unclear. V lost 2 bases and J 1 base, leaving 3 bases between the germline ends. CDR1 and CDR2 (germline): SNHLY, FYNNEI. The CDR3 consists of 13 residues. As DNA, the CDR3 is TGTGCCAGCAGTGAAAACAGCAATCAGCCCCAGCATTTT. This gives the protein CASSENSNQPQHF.

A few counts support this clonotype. CDR3 DNA: TGCAGTGCTACTCCTCTTAGGAGGGGCGGTGGTACAGATACGCAGTATTTT. Translated, it gives CSATPLRRGGGTDTQYF. The chain has TRBV20-1 and TRBJ2-3, with D possibly TRBD2 on 6 matching bases. The germline V and J ends were trimmed by 4 bases and 3 bases, with 23 bases remaining between them. Germline CDR1 is DFQATT and CDR2 is SNEGSKA (reference sequence). The CDR3 runs to 17 residues.

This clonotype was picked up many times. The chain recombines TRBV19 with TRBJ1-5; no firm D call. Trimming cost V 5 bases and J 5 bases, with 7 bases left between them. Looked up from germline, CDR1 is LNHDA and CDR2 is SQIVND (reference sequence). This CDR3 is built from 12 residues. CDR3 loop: CASSFSDQPQHF. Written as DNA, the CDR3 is TGTGCCAGTAGTTTCAGTGATCAGCCCCAGCATTTT.

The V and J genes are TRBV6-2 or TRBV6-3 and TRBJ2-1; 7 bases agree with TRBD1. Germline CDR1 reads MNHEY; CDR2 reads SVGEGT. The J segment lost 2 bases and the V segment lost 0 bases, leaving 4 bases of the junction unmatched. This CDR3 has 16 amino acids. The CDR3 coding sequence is TGTGCCAGCAGTTACTCCATCGGGACAGCCTACAATGAGCAGTTCTTC. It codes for CASSYSIGTAYNEQFF.

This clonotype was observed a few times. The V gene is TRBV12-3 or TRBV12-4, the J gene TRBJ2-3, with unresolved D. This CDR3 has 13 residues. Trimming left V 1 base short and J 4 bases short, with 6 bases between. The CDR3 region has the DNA TGTGCCAGCAGTTTAGGCCTCCCAGATACGCAGTATTTT. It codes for CASSLGLPDTQYF.

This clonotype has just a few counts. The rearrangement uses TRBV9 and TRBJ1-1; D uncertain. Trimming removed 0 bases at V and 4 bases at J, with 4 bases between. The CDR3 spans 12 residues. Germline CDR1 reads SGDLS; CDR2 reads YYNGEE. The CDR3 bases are TGTGCCAGCAGCGTAGCTGGCACTGAAGCTTTCTTT. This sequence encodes CASSVAGTEAFF.

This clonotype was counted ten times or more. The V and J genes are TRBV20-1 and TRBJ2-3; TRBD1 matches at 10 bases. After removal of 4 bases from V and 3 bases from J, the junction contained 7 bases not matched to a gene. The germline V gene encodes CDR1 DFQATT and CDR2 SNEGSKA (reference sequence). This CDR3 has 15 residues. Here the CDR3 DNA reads TGCAGTGCTACCCGGGACAGGGGTAGGACAGATACGCAGTATTTT. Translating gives CSATRDRGRTDTQYF.

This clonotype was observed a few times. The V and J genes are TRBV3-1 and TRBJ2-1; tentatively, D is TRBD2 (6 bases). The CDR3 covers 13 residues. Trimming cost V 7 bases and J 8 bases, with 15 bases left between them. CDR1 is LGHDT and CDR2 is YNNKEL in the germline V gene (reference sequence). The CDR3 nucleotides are TGTGCCAGCACCCGAAGGGAGGTCGATGAGCAGTTCTTC. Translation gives CASTRREVDEQFF.

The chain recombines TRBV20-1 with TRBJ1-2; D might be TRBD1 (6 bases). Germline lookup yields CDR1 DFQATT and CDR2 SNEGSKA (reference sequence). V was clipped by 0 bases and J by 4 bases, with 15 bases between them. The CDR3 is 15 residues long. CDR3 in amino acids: CSARDSREGVYGYTF. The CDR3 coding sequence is TGCAGTGCTAGAGATAGTAGGGAGGGGGTCTATGGCTACACCTTC.

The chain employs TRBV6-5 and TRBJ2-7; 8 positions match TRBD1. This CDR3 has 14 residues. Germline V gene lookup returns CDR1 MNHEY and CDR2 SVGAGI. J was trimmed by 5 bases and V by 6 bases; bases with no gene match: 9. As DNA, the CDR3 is TGTGCCAGCAGAACCGTCGGACAGGGTAACGAGCAGTACTTC. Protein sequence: CASRTVGQGNEQYF.

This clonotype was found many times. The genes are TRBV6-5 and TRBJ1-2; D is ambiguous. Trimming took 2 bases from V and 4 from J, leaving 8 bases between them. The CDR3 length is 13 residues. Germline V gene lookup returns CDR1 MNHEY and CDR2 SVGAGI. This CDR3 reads CASSYKHSYGYTF. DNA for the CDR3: TGTGCCAGCAGTTACAAACACAGCTATGGCTACACCTTC.

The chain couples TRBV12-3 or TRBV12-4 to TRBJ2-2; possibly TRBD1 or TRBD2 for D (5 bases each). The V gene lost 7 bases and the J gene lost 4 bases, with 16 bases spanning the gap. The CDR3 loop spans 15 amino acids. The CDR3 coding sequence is TGTGCCAGCATTCTCGGGGCCAGCGCCACCGGGGAGCTGTTTTTT. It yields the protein CASILGASATGELFF.

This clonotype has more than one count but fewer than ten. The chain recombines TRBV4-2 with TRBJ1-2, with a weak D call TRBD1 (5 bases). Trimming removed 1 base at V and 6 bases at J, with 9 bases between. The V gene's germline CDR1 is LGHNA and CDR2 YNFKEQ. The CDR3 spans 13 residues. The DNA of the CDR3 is TGTGCCAGCAGCCAAGGTTTGGGGGATGGCTACACCTTC. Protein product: CASSQGLGDGYTF.

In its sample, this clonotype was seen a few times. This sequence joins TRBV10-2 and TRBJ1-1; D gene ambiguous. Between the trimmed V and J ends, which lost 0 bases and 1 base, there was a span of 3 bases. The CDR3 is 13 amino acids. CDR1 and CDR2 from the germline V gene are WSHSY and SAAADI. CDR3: CASSESGNTEAFF. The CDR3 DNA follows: TGCGCCAGCAGTGAGTCGGGGAACACTGAAGCTTTCTTT.

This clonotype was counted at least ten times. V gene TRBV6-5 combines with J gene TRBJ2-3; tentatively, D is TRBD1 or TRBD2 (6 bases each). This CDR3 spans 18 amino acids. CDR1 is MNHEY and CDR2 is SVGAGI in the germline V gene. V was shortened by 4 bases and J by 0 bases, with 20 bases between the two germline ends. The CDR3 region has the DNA TGTGCCAGCAGTTTAAGTGGGTTCGGGGGCGGTAGCACAGATACGCAGTATTTT. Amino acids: CASSLSGFGGGSTDTQYF.

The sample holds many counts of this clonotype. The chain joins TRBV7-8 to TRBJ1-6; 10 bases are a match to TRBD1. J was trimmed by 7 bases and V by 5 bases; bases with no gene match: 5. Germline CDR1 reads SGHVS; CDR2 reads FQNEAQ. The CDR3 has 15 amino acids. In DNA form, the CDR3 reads TGTGCCAGCAGCGTGGGACAGGGGAGGAATTCACCCCTCCACTTT. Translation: CASSVGQGRNSPLHF.

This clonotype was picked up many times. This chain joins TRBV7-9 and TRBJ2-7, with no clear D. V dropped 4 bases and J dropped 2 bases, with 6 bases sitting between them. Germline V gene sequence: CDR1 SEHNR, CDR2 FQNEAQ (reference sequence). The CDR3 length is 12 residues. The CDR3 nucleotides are TGTGCCAGCAGCTCACAAACCTACGAGCAGTACTTC. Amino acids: CASSSQTYEQYF.

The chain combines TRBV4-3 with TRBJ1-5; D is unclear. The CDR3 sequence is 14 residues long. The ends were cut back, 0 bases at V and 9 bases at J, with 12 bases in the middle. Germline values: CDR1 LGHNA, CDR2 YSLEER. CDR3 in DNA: TGCGCCAGCAGCCAAGATAGTGACGCACGGCCCCAGCATTTT. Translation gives CASSQDSDARPQHF.

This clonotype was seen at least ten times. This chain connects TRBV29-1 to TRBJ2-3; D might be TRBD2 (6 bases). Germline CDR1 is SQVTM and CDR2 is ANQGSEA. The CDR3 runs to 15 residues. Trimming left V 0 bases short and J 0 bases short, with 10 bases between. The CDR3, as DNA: TGCAGCGTTGAAGATGGACTAACTAGCACAGATACGCAGTATTTT. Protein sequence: CSVEDGLTSTDTQYF.

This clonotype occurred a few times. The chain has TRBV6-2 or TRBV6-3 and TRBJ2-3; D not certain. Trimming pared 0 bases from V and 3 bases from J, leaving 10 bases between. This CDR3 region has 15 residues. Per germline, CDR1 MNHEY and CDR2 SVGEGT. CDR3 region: CASSYSSQRTDTQYF. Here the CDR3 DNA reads TGTGCCAGCAGTTACTCGAGTCAGAGGACAGATACGCAGTATTTT.

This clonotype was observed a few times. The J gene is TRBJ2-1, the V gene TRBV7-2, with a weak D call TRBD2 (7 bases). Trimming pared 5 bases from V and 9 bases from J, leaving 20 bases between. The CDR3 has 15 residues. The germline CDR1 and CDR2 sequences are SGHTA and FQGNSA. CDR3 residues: CASSPNAGAEGEQFF. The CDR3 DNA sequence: TGTGCCAGCAGCCCTAATGCGGGGGCGGAGGGTGAGCAGTTCTTC.

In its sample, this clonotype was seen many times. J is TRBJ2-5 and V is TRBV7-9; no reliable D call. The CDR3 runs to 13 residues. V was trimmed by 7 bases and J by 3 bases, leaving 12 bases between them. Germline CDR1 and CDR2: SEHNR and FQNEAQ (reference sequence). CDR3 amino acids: CASNPDVEETQYF. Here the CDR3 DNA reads TGTGCCAGCAACCCCGACGTAGAAGAGACCCAGTACTTC.

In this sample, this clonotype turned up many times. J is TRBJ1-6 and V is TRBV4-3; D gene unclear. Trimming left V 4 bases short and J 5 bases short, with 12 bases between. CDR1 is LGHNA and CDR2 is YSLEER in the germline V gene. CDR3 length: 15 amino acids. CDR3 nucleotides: TGCGCCAGCAGCCGCAGAATTTTGGATAATTCACCCCTCCACTTT. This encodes CASSRRILDNSPLHF.

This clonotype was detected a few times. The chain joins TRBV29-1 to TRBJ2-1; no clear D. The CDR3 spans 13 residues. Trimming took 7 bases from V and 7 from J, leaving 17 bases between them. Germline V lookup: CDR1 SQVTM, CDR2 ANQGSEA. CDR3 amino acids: CSGTDLGGNEQFF. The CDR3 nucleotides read TGCAGCGGAACTGACTTGGGTGGGAATGAGCAGTTCTTC.

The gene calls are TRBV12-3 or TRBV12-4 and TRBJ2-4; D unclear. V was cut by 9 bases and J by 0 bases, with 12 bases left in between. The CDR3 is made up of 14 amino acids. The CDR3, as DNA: TGTGCCAGTCGCAGAGAACTAGCCAAAAACATTCAGTACTTC. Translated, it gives CASRRELAKNIQYF.

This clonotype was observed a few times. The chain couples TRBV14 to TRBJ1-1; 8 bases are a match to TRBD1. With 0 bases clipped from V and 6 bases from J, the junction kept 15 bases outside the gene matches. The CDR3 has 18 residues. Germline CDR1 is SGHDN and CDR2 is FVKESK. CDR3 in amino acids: CASSQEGRGLLGVAEAFF. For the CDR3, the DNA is TGTGCCAGCAGCCAAGAGGGCAGGGGGCTACTGGGAGTAGCTGAAGCTTTCTTT.

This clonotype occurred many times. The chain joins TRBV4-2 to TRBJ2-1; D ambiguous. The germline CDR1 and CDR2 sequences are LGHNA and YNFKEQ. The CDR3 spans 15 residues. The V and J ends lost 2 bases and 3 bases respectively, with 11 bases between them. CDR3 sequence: CASSQLGNLYNEQFF. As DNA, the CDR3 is TGTGCCAGCAGCCAACTGGGTAACCTCTACAATGAGCAGTTCTTC.